Listed below are T cell receptor beta chains from one sample, sequenced in a study of T-cell memory formation after mild COVID-19. A single record per CDR3 protein comes from TCRdb applying MiXCR to the 5' RACE reads. The sample yields some 210,000 distinct CDR3 sequences, about 11% seen once. Sequenced input: PBMCs or a T cell subset sorted from them (not recorded which). The receptors come from a man in his late teens or twenties who had mild COVID-19 (a few samples of this study predate the infection). Cell type and time point are not known. Each CDR3 is given with its conserved first and last residue. D genes are given only for firm matches. Not all rows give a size; the values are once, few, many and, for expanded clones, a class.

J	D	size	V	DNA	CDR3
TRBJ2-2	TRBD1	NA	TRBV15	TGTGCCACCAGCAGAGACCTACGGGACAGGGCAGTCGGGGAGCTGTTTTTT	CATSRDLRDRAVGELFF
TRBJ1-2	NA	few	TRBV7-8	TGTGCCAGCAGCTTAACGCCGGAAGGCTACACCTTC	CASSLTPEGYTF
TRBJ2-7	NA	few	TRBV18	TGTGCCAGCTCACCCGGGGTCTCCTACGAGCAGTACTTC	CASSPGVSYEQYF
TRBJ2-5	NA	many	TRBV10-3	TGTGCCATCAGTGAGGGGCCCCGGGGGGCCCCAGAGACCCAGTACTTC	CAISEGPRGAPETQYF
TRBJ1-2	NA	few	TRBV7-2	TGTGCCAGCAGCTTAACCCGGGCGCCTGGCTACACCTTC	CASSLTRAPGYTF
TRBJ1-1	NA	NA	TRBV18	TGTGCCAGCTCGCCGTCAGGGTCGAACACTGAAGCTTTCTTT	CASSPSGSNTEAFF
TRBJ2-2	TRBD1	NA	TRBV9	TGTGCCAGCAGCGGGGGACAGATCACCGGGGAGCTGTTTTTT	CASSGGQITGELFF
TRBJ2-7	NA	many	TRBV28	TGTGCCAGCATCCGGGGGTTTGAGGACGAGCAGTACTTC	CASIRGFEDEQYF
TRBJ2-1	TRBD1	few	TRBV5-1	TGCGCCAGCAGGACCGGGACAGGGGTTCTCAGACGACTCAATGAGCAGTTCTTC	CASRTGTGVLRRLNEQFF
TRBJ2-3	NA	many	TRBV4-3	TGCGCCAGCAGCCAAGCCCCGGGGGTCACAGATACGCAGTATTTT	CASSQAPGVTDTQYF